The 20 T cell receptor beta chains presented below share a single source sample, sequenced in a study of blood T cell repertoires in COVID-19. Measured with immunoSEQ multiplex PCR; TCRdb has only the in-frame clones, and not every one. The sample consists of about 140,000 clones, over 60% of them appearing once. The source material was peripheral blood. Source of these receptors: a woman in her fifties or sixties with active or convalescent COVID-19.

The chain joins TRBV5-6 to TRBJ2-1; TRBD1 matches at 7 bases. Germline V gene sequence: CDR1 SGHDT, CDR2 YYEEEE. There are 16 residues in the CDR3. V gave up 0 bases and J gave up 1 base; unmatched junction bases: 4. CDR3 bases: TGTGCCAGCAGCTTGGGATCGACAGGGTCCTACAATGAGCAGTTCTTC. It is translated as CASSLGSTGSYNEQFF.

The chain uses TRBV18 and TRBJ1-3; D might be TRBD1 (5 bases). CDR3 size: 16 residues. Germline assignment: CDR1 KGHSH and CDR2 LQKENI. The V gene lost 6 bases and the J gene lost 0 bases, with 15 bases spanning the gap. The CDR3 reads CASSEGVPSSGNTIYF. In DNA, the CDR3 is TGTGCCAGCTCCGAAGGGGTCCCAAGCTCTGGAAACACCATATATTTT. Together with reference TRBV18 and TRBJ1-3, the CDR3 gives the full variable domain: NAGVMQNPRHLVRRRGQEARLRCSPMKGHSHVYWYRQLPEEGLKFMVYLQKENIIDESGMPKERFSAEFPKEGPSILRIQQVVRGDSAAYFCASSEGVPSSGNTIYFGEGSWLTVV.

The CDR3 protein is CASSRQGADTQYF. CDR3 coding DNA: TGTGCCAGCAGCAGACAGGGTGCAGATACGCAGTATTTT. The J gene is TRBJ2-3, the V gene TRBV7-2; 7 positions agree with TRBD1. The germline gives CDR1 SGHTA, CDR2 FQGNSA. The CDR3 covers 13 residues. V dropped 5 bases and J dropped 4; count of bases not matched to a gene: 3.

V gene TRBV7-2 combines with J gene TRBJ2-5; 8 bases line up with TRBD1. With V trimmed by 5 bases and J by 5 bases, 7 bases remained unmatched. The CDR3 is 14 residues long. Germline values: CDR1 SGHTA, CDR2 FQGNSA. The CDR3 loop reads CASSKDRVGETQYF. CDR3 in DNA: TGTGCCAGCAGCAAGGACAGGGTTGGGGAGACCCAGTACTTC.

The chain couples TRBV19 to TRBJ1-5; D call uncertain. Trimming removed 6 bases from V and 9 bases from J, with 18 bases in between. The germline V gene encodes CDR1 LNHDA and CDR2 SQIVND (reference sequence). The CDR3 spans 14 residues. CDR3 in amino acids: CASRAPGIQGPQHF. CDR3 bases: TGTGCCAGTAGGGCTCCCGGGATACAAGGGCCCCAGCATTTT.

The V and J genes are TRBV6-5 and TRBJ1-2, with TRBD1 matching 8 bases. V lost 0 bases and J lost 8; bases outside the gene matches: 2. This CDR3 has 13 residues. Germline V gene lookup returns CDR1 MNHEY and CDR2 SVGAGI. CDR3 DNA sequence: TGTGCCAGCAGTTACTCGGACAGGGCCGGCTACACCTTC. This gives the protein CASSYSDRAGYTF.

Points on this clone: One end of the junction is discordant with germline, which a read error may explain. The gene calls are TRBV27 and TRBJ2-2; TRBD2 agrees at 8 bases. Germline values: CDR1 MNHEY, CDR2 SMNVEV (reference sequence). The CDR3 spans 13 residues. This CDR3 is CAGGAWWGGELFF. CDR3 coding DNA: TGCGCCGGGGGGGCATGGTGGGGCGGGGAGCTGTTTTTT.

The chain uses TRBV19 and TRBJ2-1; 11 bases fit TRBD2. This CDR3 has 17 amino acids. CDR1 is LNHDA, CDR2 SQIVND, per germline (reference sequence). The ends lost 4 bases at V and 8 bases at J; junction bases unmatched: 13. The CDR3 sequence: CASSTFSFSGRAHEQFF. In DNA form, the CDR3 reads TGTGCCAGTAGTACCTTTTCTTTTAGCGGGAGGGCCCATGAGCAGTTCTTC.

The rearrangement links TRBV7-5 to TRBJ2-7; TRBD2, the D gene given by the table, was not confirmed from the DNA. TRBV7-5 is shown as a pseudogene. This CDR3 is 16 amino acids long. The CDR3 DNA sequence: TGTGCCAGGGGGGGGGACGCCCTAAACCGGACCCGGGGCCCGTACTTC. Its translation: CARGGDALNRTRGPYF.

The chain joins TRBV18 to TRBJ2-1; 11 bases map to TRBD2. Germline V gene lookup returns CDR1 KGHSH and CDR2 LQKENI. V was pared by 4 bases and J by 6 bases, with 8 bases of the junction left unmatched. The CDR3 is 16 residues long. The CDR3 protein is CASSLSLAGGPNEQFF. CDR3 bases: TGTGCCAGCTCACTCTCCTTAGCGGGGGGGCCCAATGAGCAGTTCTTC.

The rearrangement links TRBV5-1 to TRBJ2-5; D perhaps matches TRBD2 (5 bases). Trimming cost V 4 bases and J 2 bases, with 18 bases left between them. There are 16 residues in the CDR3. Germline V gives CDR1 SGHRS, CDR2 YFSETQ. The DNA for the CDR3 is TGCGCCAGCAGCCCCCCGAGGGCGGTAGTTCAAGAGACCCAGTACTTC. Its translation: CASSPPRAVVQETQYF.

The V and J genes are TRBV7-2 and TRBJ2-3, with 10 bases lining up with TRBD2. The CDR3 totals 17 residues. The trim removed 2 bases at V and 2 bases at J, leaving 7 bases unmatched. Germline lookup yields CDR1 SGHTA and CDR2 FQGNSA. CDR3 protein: CASSLRTSGVFTDTQYF. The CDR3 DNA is TGTGCCAGCAGCTTAAGGACTAGCGGCGTGTTCACAGATACGCAGTATTTT.

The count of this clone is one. CDR3 sequence (DNA): TGTGCCAGCAGCGGAGGGACAGGGACTGGAAACACCATATATTTT. Its translation: CASSGGTGTGNTIYF. V usage is TRBV7-6 and J usage is TRBJ1-3, with TRBD1 identical over 9 bases. Unmatched junction bases numbered 4, after V lost 5 bases and J lost 2 bases. The germline V gene has CDR1 SGHVS and CDR2 FNYEAQ. The length of the CDR3 is 15 residues.

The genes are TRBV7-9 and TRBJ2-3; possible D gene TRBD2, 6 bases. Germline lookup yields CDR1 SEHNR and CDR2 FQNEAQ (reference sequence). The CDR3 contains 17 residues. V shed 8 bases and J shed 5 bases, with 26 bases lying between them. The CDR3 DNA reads TGTGCCAGCCGAAAAAATGTAGCGAGAGGAGGGGTAGATACGCAGTATTTT. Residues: CASRKNVARGGVDTQYF.

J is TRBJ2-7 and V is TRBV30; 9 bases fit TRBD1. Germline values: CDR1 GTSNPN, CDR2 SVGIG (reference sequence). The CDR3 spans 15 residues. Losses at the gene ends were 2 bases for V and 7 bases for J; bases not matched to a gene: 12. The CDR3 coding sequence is TGTGCCTGGAGTTTTCCCTACAGGGGGCGAGAGGAGCAGTACTTC. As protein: CAWSFPYRGREEQYF.

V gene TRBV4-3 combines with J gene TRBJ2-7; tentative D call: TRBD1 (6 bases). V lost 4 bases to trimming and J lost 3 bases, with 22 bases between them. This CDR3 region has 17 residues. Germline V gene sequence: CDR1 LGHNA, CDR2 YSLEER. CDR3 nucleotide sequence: TGCGCCAGCAGCCTAAGATGGGGACATTCCCTCGTCTACGAGCAGTACTTC. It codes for CASSLRWGHSLVYEQYF.

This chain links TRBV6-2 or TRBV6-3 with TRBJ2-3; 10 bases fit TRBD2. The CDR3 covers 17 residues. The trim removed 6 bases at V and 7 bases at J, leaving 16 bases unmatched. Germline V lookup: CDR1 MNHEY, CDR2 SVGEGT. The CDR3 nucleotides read TGTGCCAGCAGCAACCCCAATAGCGGGGGGTTAGTATATACGCAGTATTTT. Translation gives CASSNPNSGGLVYTQYF.

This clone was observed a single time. CDR3 amino acids: CASSSQGDIEAFF. The CDR3 nucleotides are TGTGCCAGTAGTTCCCAGGGGGACATTGAAGCTTTCTTT. The V call is TRBV19, the J call TRBJ1-1; 7 nucleotides line up with TRBD1. Germline V gene sequence: CDR1 LNHDA, CDR2 SQIVND (reference sequence). Trimming at V came to 5 bases and at J to 7 bases, leaving 7 bases not matched to a gene. The CDR3 length is 13 residues.

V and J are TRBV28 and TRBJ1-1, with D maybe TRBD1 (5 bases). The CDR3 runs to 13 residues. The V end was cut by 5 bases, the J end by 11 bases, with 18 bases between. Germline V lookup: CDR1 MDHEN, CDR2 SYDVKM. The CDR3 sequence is CASSLPGQKGAFF. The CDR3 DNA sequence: TGTGCCAGCAGTCTCCCCGGACAAAAAGGTGCTTTCTTT.

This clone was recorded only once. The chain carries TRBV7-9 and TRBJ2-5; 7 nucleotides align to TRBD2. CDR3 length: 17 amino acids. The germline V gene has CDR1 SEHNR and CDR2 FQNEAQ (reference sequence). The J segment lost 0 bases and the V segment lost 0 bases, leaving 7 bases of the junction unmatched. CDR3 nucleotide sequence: TGTGCCAGCAGCTTAGCGGGCCGCGGGAGTCACCAAGAGACCCAGTACTTC. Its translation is CASSLAGRGSHQETQYF.